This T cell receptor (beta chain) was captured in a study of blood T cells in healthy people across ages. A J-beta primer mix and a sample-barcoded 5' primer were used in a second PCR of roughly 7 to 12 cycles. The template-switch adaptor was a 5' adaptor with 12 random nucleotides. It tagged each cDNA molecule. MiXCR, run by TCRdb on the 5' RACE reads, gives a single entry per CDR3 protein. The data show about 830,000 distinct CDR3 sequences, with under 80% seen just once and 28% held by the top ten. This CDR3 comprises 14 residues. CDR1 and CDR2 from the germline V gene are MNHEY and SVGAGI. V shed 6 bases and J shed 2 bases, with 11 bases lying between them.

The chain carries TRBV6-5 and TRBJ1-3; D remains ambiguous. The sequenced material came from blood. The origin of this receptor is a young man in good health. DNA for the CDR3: TGTGCCAGCAGGGATCAGTTTACTGGAAACACCATATATTTT. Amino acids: CASRDQFTGNTIYF.